A selection of T cell receptor beta chains follows, all from one sample in a study of blood T cell repertoires in COVID-19. Some clones are missing from TCRdb's copy, which holds only in-frame ones; the method was immunoSEQ multiplex PCR. Here the sample spans 30,000 or so clones, over 90% being singletons. Sequenced input: peripheral blood. These receptors all stem from a male donor with active COVID-19. The CDR3 runs from the conserved cysteine through the conserved F or W. D genes are given only for firm matches. Not all rows give a size; the values are once, few, many and, for expanded clones, a class.

clone_size	d_call	v_call	j_call	cdr3_length	cdr3_nt	cdr3_aa
NA	NA	TRBV12-5	TRBJ1-1	14	TGTGCTAGTGGCCGTTCATTCCGGGGCACTGAAGCTTTCTTT	CASGRSFRGTEAFF
NA	NA	TRBV11-3	TRBJ2-7	14	TGTGCCAGCAGCTCCGGGGGAAGCTCCTACGAGCAGTACTTC	CASSSGGSSYEQYF
NA	NA	TRBV27	TRBJ2-1	16	TGTGCCAGCAGTAGAGGACAGATATTACTTACAAATGAGCAGTTCTTC	CASSRGQILLTNEQFF
NA	NA	TRBV7-2	TRBJ1-1	11	TGTGCCAGCAGCTTCGACAGGGAAGCTTTCTTT	CASSFDREAFF
NA	NA	TRBV3-1/TRBV3-2	TRBJ2-5	15	TGTGCCAGCAGTCACGAAGCGGTGACAGGTCAGACCCAGTACTTC	CASSHEAVTGQTQYF
NA	TRBD1	TRBV7-2	TRBJ1-5	17	TGTGCCAGCAGCTTACGGACAGGGGTACGAAGCAATCAGCCCCAGCATTTT	CASSLRTGVRSNQPQHF
NA	TRBD1	TRBV5-8	TRBJ2-7	13	TGTGCCAGCAGCTTGGAGGCAGGGGGCGGGCAGTACTTC	CASSLEAGGGQYF
NA	TRBD1	TRBV7-7	TRBJ2-7	15	TGTGCCAGCAGCGAAAGACAGGGGCCTGCCTACGAGCAGTACTTC	CASSERQGPAYEQYF
NA	TRBD1	TRBV5-1	TRBJ2-5	14	TGCGCCAGCAGCTATGGACAGGGCGGGGAGACCCAGTACTTC	CASSYGQGGETQYF
NA	NA	TRBV19	TRBJ1-1	15	TGTGCCAGTAGTCCTCAGACAGCCTTGAACACTGAAGCTTTCTTT	CASSPQTALNTEAFF
NA	TRBD1	TRBV6-5	TRBJ1-1	15	TGTGCCATCAAGTCGCGACAGGGCGTTCACACTGAAGCTTTCTTT	CAIKSRQGVHTEAFF
NA	NA	TRBV5-6	TRBJ2-1	14	TGTGCCAGCAGCTTGTTACGGGGTTACAATGAGCAGTTCTTC	CASSLLRGYNEQFF
NA	NA	TRBV15	TRBJ1-6	16	TGTGCCACCAGCAGAGATTTTGGGGCAGGTAATTCACCCCTCCACTTT	CATSRDFGAGNSPLHF
once	NA	TRBV2	TRBJ2-1	15	TGTGCCAGCAGTGAGTCTAGGAGACTCTACAATGAGCAGTTCTTC	CASSESRRLYNEQFF
NA	TRBD1	TRBV4-3	TRBJ2-7	15	TGCGCCAGCAGCCAAGATTGGGACAGCTCCTACGAGCAGTACTTC	CASSQDWDSSYEQYF
NA	TRBD1	TRBV9	TRBJ2-4	17	TGTGCCAGCAGCCCACGACAGGGGGCGCGGGGCAAAAACATTCAGTACTTC	CASSPRQGARGKNIQYF
NA	NA	TRBV7-9	TRBJ2-3	14	TGTGCCAGCAGCCCGTTAGGTAGCGATGATACGCAGTATTTT	CASSPLGSDDTQYF